This T cell receptor (beta chain) was captured in a study of naive and memory T cell subsets. Overall study findings and caveats: Naive repertoires, especially CD8, held a few larger clonotypes, possibly memory cells re-expressing CD45RA. No ground truth validated the naive and memory repertoire findings.

CDR1 DFQATT and CDR2 SNEGSKA come from the germline V gene (reference sequence). V was trimmed by 0 bases and J by 5 bases, leaving 11 bases between them. The CDR3 has 14 amino acids. This clonotype showed up just a few times. Its antigen is unidentified. An equimolar mix of two oligonucleotides served as the beta constant-region primer for TRBC1 and TRBC2. Four rounds of PCR amplified the ligated cDNA using nested alpha and beta constant-region primers plus SP2. Ligation attached a single-stranded oligonucleotide with a 12-nucleotide UMI and the SP2 primer to the cDNA 3' end. TCRdb independently ran MiXCR on the UMI-ligation and nested PCR reads; one entry per CDR3 protein. The top ten clones hold 2.5% to 3.5% of a sample with 95,000 to 110,000 distinct CDR3 sequences, more than 12% of them seen once. Cells stained for CD3, CD4, CD8, CD45RA and CD27 were sorted into four subsets.

The source material was naive CD8+ T cells from blood. The receptor was isolated from a human donor in good health. This chain uses TRBV20-1 with TRBJ1-5; D ambiguous. For the CDR3, the DNA is TGCAGTGCTAGAGATGGAAGGGTCCATCAGCCCCAGCATTTT. Translation: CSARDGRVHQPQHF.